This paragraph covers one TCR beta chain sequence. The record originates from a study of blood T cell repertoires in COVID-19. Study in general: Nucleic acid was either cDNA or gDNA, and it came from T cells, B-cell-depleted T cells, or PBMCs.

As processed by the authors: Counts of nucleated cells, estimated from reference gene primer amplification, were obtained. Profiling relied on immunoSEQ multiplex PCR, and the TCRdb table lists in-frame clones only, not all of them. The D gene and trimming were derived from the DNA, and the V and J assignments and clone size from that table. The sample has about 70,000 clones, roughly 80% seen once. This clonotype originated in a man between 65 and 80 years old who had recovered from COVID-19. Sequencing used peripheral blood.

The chain's CDR3 is CSASGQQGAGNTIYF. CDR3 sequence (DNA): TGCAGTGCTAGTGGTCAACAGGGAGCTGGAAACACCATATATTTT. V and J are TRBV20-1 and TRBJ1-3, with a tentative D call TRBD1 (6 bases). Trimming took off 3 bases at V and 2 bases at J, with 14 bases between the two ends. The germline V gene has CDR1 DFQATT and CDR2 SNEGSKA (reference sequence). The CDR3 is 15 amino acids.